What follows is one TCR beta chain and its context. What it binds is not known. The data stem from a study of CD8 T cells in Susac syndrome. CD8+ and CD4+ T cells from blood underwent TCR beta sequencing, which was carried out in a high-throughput format. Negative isolation yielded the CD8+ and CD4+ T cells, while FACS enriched the TEMRA cells. Study conclusions and caveats: That the number of individuals in its TCR sequencing and HLA analysis was relatively small was acknowledged by the study.

Germline CDR1 LNHNV, CDR2 YYDKDF (reference sequence). V was clipped by 5 bases and J by 1 base, with 13 bases between them. The CDR3 sequence is 15 residues long. Reverse transcription of 0.5 to 1 ug RNA used random hexamers. TCR beta CDR3 was amplified by immunoSEQ covering 54 Vbeta and 13 Jbeta. TCRdb analysed the immunoSEQ multiplex PCR reads with MiXCR anew, one entry per CDR3 protein. The data show hundreds of thousands of distinct CDR3 sequences, 75% to 90% seen once. The rearrangement links TRBV15 to TRBJ2-3; a weak D match, TRBD2 (6 bases). Specimen: CD8+ T cells from PBMCs. This clonotype was sampled from a human donor with multiple sclerosis. CDR3 bases: TGTGCCACCAGCTTATGGGGGGAACGCACAGATACGCAGTATTTT. Protein product: CATSLWGERTDTQYF.